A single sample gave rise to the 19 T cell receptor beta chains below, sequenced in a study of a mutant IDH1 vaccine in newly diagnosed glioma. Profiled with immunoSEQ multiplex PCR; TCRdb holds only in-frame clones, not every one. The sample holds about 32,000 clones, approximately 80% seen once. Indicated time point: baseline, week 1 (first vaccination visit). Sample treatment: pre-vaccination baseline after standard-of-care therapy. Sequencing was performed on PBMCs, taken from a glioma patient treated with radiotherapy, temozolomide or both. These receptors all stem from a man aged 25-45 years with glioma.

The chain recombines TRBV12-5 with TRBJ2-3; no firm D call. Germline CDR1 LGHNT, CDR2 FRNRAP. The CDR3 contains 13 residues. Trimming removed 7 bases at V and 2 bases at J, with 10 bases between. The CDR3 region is CASASSSTDTQYF. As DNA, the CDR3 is TGTGCTAGTGCCTCAAGCTCCACAGATACGCAGTATTTT.

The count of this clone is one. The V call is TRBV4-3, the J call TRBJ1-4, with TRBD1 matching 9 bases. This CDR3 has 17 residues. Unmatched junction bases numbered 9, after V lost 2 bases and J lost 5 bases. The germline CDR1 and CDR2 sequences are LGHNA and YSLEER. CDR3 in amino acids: CASSQIYGTGTNEKLFF. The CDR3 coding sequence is TGCGCCAGCAGCCAAATTTACGGGACAGGGACAAATGAAAAACTGTTTTTT.

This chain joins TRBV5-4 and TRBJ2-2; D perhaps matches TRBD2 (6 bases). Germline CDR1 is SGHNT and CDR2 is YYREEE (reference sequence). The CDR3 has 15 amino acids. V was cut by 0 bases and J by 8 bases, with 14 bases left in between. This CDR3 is CASSLVGGVRGELFF. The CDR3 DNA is TGTGCCAGCAGCTTGGTCGGGGGAGTAAGGGGGGAGCTGTTTTTT.

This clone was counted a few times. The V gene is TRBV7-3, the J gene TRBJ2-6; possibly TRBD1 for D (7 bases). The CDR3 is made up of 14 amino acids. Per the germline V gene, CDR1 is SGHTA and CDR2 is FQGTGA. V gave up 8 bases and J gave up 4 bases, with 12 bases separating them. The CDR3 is CASGGGGGANVLTF. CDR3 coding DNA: TGTGCCAGCGGAGGGGGCGGAGGGGCCAACGTCCTGACTTTC.

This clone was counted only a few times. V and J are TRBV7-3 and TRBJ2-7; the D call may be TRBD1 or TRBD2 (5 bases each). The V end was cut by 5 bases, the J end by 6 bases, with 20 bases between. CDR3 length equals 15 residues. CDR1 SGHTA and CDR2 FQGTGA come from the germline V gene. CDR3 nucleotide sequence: TGTGCCAGCAGCCCTGAGGGGCCGCGAATCGTCGAGCAGTACTTC. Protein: CASSPEGPRIVEQYF. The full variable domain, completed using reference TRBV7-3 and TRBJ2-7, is GAGVSQTPSNKVTEKGKYVELRCDPISGHTALYWYRQSLGQGPEFLIYFQGTGAADDSGLPNDRFFAVRPEGSVSTLKIQRTERGDSAVYLCASSPEGPRIVEQYFGPGTRLTVT.

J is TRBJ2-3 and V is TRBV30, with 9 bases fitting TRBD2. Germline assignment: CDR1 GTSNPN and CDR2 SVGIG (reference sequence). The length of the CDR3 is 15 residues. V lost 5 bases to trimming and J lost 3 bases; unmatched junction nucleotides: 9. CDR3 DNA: TGTGCCTGGGGGGGTGAGCGGGAGGAGACAGATACGCAGTATTTT. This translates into CAWGGEREETDTQYF.

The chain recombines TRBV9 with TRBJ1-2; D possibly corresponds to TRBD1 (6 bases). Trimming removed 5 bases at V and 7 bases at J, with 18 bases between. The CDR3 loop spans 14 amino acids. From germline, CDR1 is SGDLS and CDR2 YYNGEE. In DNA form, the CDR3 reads TGTGCCAGCAGAGAGACAGGCGGCCAGGGTGGCTACACCTTC. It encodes CASRETGGQGGYTF.

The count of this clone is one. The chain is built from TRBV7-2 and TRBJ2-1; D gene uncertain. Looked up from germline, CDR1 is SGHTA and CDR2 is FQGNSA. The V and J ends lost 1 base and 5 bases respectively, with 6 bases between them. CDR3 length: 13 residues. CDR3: CASSLGLNNEQFF. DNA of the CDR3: TGTGCCAGCAGCTTAGGCTTAAACAATGAGCAGTTCTTC.

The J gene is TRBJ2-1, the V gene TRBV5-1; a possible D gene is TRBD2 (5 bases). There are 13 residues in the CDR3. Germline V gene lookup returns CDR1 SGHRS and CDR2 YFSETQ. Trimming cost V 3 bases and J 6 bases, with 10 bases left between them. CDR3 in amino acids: CASSSPGSNEQFF. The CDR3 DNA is TGCGCCAGCAGCTCCCCGGGGAGCAATGAGCAGTTCTTC.

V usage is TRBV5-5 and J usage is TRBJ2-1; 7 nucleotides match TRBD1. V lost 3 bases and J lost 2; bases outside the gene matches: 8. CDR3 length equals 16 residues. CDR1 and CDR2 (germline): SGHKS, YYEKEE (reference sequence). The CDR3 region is CASSSRQGRPYNEQFF. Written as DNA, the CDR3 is TGTGCCAGCAGCTCCCGACAGGGTAGGCCCTACAATGAGCAGTTCTTC.

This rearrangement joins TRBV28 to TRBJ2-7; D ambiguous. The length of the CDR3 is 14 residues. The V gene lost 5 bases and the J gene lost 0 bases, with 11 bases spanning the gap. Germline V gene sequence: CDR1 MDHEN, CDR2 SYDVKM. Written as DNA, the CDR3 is TGTGCCAGCAGTCCCCAGGTTATCTCCTACGAGCAGTACTTC. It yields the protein CASSPQVISYEQYF.

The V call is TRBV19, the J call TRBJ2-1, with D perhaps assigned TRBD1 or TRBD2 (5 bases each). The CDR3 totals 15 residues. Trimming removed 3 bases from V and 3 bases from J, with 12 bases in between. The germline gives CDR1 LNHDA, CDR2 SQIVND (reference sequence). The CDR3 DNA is TGTGCCAGTAGTATCGGAGATGGGGGCTACAATGAGCAGTTCTTC. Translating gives CASSIGDGGYNEQFF.

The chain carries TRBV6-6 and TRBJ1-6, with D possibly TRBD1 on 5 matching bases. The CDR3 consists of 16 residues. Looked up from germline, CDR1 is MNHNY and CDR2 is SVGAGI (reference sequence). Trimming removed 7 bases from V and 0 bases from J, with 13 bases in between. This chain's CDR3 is CASNRAGGSYNSPLHF. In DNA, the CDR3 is TGTGCCAGCAATCGTGCGGGGGGCTCCTATAATTCACCCCTCCACTTT.

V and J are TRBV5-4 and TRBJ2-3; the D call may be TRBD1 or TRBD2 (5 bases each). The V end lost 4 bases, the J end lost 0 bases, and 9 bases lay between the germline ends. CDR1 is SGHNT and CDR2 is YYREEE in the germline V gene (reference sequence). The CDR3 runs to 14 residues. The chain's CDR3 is CASSPGPSTDTQYF. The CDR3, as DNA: TGTGCCAGCAGCCCGGGACCAAGCACAGATACGCAGTATTTT.

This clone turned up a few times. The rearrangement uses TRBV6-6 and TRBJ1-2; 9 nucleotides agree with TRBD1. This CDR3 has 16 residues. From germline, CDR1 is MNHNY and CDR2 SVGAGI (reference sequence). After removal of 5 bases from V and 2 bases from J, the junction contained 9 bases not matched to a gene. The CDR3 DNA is TGTGCCAGCAGTCTACAGGGGGCGACGGGGAACTATGGCTACACCTTC. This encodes CASSLQGATGNYGYTF.

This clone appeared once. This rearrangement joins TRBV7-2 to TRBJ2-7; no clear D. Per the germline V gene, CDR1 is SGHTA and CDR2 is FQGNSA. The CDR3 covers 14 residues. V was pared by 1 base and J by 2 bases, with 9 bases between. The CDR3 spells CASSLVGRTYEQYF. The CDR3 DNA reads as TGTGCCAGCAGCTTAGTTGGCAGAACCTACGAGCAGTACTTC.

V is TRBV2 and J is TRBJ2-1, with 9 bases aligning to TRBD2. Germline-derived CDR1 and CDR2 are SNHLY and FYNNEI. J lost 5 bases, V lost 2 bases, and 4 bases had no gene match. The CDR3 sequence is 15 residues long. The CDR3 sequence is CASSENLAGNNEQFF. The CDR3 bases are TGTGCCAGCAGTGAAAACCTAGCGGGAAACAATGAGCAGTTCTTC.

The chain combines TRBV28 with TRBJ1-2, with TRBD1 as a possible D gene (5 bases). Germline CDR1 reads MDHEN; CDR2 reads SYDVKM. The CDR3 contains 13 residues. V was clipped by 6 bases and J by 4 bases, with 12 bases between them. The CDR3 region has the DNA TGTGCCAGCAGGATTGGGACGGTCTATGGCTACACCTTC. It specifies CASRIGTVYGYTF.

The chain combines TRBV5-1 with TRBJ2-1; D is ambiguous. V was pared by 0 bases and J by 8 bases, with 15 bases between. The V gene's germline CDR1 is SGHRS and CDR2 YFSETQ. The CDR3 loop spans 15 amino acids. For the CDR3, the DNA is TGCGCCAGCAGCTTGGAGGAAGGGATAGTCGATGAGCAGTTCTTC. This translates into CASSLEEGIVDEQFF.